This T cell receptor (beta chain) was profiled in a study of beta chain features in type 1 diabetes. Sorting of CD4+ naive, central memory, regulatory and stem cell-like memory cells was performed via CD45RO/CCR7/CD25/CD127/CD95/CD27. Worth noting for this clone: Its antigen is currently unknown.

The entirety of the isolated RNA underwent reverse transcription, so expressed TCRB transcripts were sequenced. TCRdb's table, derived via immunoSEQ multiplex PCR, lists solely in-frame clones and lacks some. Among just over 150,000 clones, over 8.5% were seen once, and the ten largest hold roughly 2%. Findings and caveats of the study: Comparison showed that naive, central memory and Treg TCRB repertoires appeared more similar among patients than among healthy donors. Junctions at VDJ sites from type 1 diabetes patients had fewer insertions and more deletions.

The clonotype originates from a young man in good health. Sequenced: central memory CD4+ T cells from blood.

CDR3 loop: CASSVAAWGSGANTGELFF. The CDR3, as DNA: TGTGCCAGCAGCGTAGCTGCTTGGGGAAGCGGGGCGAACACCGGGGAGCTGTTTTTT. This chain connects TRBV9 to TRBJ2-2, with 7 bases that match TRBD2. V lost 0 bases and J lost 0; bases outside the gene matches: 11. This CDR3 is 19 amino acids long. Germline loops: CDR1 SGDLS, CDR2 YYNGEE.